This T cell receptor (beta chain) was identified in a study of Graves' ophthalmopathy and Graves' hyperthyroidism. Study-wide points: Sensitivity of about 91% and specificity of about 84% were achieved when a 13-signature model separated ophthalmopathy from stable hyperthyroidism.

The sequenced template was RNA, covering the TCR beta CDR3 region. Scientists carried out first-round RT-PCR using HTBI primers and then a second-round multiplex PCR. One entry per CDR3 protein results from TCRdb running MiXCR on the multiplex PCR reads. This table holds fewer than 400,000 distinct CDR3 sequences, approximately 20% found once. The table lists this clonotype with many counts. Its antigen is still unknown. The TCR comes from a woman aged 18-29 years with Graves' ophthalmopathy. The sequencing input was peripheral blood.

In nucleotides, the CDR3 is TGTGCCAGCAGCTTGAGCGGGAGTCTCTCCTACGAGCAGTACTTC. Its translation: CASSLSGSLSYEQYF. The rearrangement joins TRBV6-2 or TRBV6-3 to TRBJ2-7, with 8 bases fitting TRBD2. J lost 0 bases, V lost 6 bases, and 7 bases had no gene match. The V gene's germline CDR1 is MNHEY and CDR2 SVGEGT. The CDR3 sequence is 15 residues long.